This T cell receptor beta chain appears in the sequencing data of a study of T cells after yellow fever vaccination. Notes on the study in general: The appearance of a small share of clonotypes in both CD4 and CD8 compartments was observed. Weaker, the secondary response had a peak occurring faster, on day 5 versus 15. Abundant contaminating clonotypes from the bulk population could appear in FACS-sorted repertoires. Among primary-vaccination clones, most reappeared after the booster, at about 95% for CD4 and around 91% for CD8.

MiXCR was run by TCRdb on the 5' RACE reads, yielding one entry per CDR3 protein. The sample holds about 630,000 distinct CDR3 sequences; around 12% are singletons and the top ten take about 15%. Germline CDR1 DFQATT, CDR2 SNEGSKA (reference sequence). The CDR3 is made up of 13 amino acids. Trimming shortened V by 3 bases and J by 2 bases, and 11 bases separated the two germline ends. About this clonotype itself: Its antigen is unknown.

The TCR sequence derives from a man aged 30-40 years who received the YFV17D yellow fever vaccine. This chain uses TRBV20-1 with TRBJ2-7, with a weak D call TRBD2 (6 bases). Source: PBMCs, taken on the day of the yellow fever booster vaccination. DNA of the CDR3: TGCAGTGCTAGCGGGAGTCGCGCCTACGAGCAGTACTTC. Protein: CSASGSRAYEQYF.